This TCR beta chain is drawn from a study of blood T cell repertoires in COVID-19. About the study: In each case, the material was cDNA or gDNA derived from T cells, B-cell-depleted T cells, or PBMCs.

This clone was observed a single time. Per the authors' pipeline: Amplification from reference gene primers served as the basis for estimated nucleated cell counts. Here immunoSEQ multiplex PCR was the method, and the copy in TCRdb shows in-frame clones only, minus some. That table is the source of V, J and clone size, and D and trimming were worked out from the DNA. Of 150,000 to 200,000 clones in the sample, approximately 89% were seen once. V lost 7 bases and J 6 bases, leaving 7 bases between the germline ends. CDR1 MNHEY and CDR2 SVGAGI come from the germline V gene. The CDR3 sequence is 11 residues long.

The chain is built from TRBV6-5 and TRBJ2-4; tentatively, D is TRBD2 (5 bases). The TCR comes from a woman aged 25 to 39 with acute or convalescent COVID-19. Input material: peripheral blood. The CDR3 is CASKRANIQYF. The CDR3 region has the DNA TGTGCCAGCAAGAGGGCAAACATTCAGTACTTC.